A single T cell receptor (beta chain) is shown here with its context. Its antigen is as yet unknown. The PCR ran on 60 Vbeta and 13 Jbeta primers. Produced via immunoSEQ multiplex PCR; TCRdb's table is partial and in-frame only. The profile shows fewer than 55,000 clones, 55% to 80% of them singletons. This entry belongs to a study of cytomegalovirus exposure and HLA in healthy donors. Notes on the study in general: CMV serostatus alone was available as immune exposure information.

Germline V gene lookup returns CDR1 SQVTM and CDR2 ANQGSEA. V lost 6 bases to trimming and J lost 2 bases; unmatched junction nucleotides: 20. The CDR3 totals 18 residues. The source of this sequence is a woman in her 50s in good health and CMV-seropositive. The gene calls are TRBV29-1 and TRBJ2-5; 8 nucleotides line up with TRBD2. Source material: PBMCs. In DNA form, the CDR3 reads TGCAGCGTCCCCACACGGAGCGTTGTAGCGGGGAAACAAGAGACCCAGTACTTC. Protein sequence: CSVPTRSVVAGKQETQYF.